Below, one TCR beta chain is given with its context. Per the study methods: It was from reference gene primer amplification that nucleated cell counts were estimated. Libraries were prepared by immunoSEQ multiplex PCR; TCRdb keeps only in-frame clonotypes and omits some of them. The V and J calls and the clone size are those of that table, but D and trimming were determined from the DNA. Found here are 55,000 to 80,000 clones, around four fifths of them singletons; the top ten hold 5.3%. This CDR3 is built from 11 residues. Per germline, CDR1 GTSNPN and CDR2 SVGIG (reference sequence). J was trimmed by 5 bases and V by 5 bases; bases with no gene match: 1. The data belong to a study of blood T cell repertoires in COVID-19. Study-wide background: Samples came from the United States, Italy and Spain, spanning acute and convalescent COVID-19. T cells, B-cell-depleted T cells, or PBMCs supplied cDNA or gDNA.

Sequenced: peripheral blood. The chain carries TRBV30 and TRBJ2-5; 8 positions agree with TRBD1. This TCR came from a man aged 45-65 years with active COVID-19. The CDR3 reads CAWGDRETQYF. The CDR3 DNA sequence: TGTGCCTGGGGGGACAGGGAGACCCAGTACTTC. The variable domain in full, with the rest retrieved from reference TRBV30 and TRBJ2-5, is SQTIHQWPATLVQPVGSPLSLECTVEGTSNPNLYWYRQAAGRGLQLLFYSVGIGQISSEVPQNLSASRPQDRQFILSSKKLLLSDSGFYLCAWGDRETQYFGPGTRLLVL.